Described below is a single T cell receptor (beta chain) sequence and its context. What it binds is unknown. The data were taken from a study of CD8+CD57+ T cells in acquired aplastic anemia. About the study: An average of about 3.2 ug of DNA was obtained from sorted CD4+ and CD8+ cells. Study conclusions and caveats: Controls did not differ significantly from patients in CD8+ Simpson's diversity.

The CDR3 runs 15 residues. Germline V CDR1 and CDR2: SGHRS, YFSETQ. Unmatched junction bases numbered 4, after V lost 0 bases and J lost 4 bases. The TCR beta profiling, which covered VDJ combination and CDR3 sequence, was carried out using genomic DNA as the template. TCRdb analysed the reads with MiXCR anew, one entry per CDR3 protein. The table includes 150,000 to 200,000 distinct CDR3 sequences, around 48% detected once. Previously, flow cytometry had revealed CD8+CD57+ cell expansion in the patients chosen for sequencing. Patients uniformly had severe acquired aplastic anemia. This TCR was sampled from a human donor with aplastic anemia. The sequenced sample was sorted CD4+, CD8+, or CD8+CD57+ T cells (not recorded which) from PBMCs. V usage is TRBV5-1 and J usage is TRBJ2-1; 7 nucleotides align to TRBD2. DNA of the CDR3: TGCGCCAGCAGCTTGGTTCTAGCGGAGTACAATGAGCAGTTCTTC. As protein: CASSLVLAEYNEQFF.